These 13 T cell receptor beta chains were sequenced from one sample in a study of blood T cell repertoires in COVID-19. TCRdb's copy holds only in-frame clones and misses some; the assay was immunoSEQ multiplex PCR. The sample includes 300,000 or so clones, 65% to 90% of them seen just once. The sequenced sample consisted of PBMCs or T cells enriched from blood (not recorded which). The source of these receptors is a woman in her thirties or forties with acute COVID-19.

This clone was seen a single time. The J gene is TRBJ1-3, the V gene TRBV18; 7 positions agree with TRBD1. The ends lost 5 bases at V and 3 bases at J; junction bases unmatched: 13. This CDR3 spans 17 amino acids. CDR1 and CDR2 (germline): KGHSH, LQKENI. CDR3 amino acids: CASSARFGTESGNTIYF. For the CDR3, the DNA is TGTGCCAGCTCAGCTCGTTTTGGGACAGAAAGTGGAAACACCATATATTTT.

The rearrangement links TRBV4-3 to TRBJ2-1; 9 nucleotides align to TRBD2. Germline trimming cut 1 base from V and 9 bases from J; bases unmatched to any gene: 10. There are 16 residues in the CDR3. CDR1 is LGHNA, CDR2 YSLEER, per germline. As DNA, the CDR3 is TGCGCCAGCAGCCAAGCGGGGACTAGCTTTTTAACTGAGCAGTTCTTC. Protein: CASSQAGTSFLTEQFF.

The gene calls are TRBV10-3 and TRBJ1-2, with D possibly matching TRBD1 (6 bases). The CDR3 spans 14 residues. From germline, CDR1 is ENHRY and CDR2 SYGVKD. Trimming took 9 bases from V and 6 from J, leaving 20 bases between them. The CDR3 coding sequence is TGTGCCATAACATGGACAGCGAGAGGGGATGGCTACACCTTC. This encodes CAITWTARGDGYTF.

A word on this clone: This same CDR3 is encoded by further DNA sequences in the sample. V and J are TRBV10-3 and TRBJ2-2; D not resolved. The germline CDR1 and CDR2 sequences are ENHRY and SYGVKD. The length of the CDR3 is 15 residues. Trimming removed 0 bases at V and 4 bases at J, with 9 bases between. The CDR3: CAISESTPGTGELFF. CDR3 in DNA: TGTGCCATCAGTGAGTCGACTCCCGGCACCGGGGAGCTGTTTTTT.

This chain joins TRBV6-5 and TRBJ1-5; 9 bases align to TRBD1. J was trimmed by 7 bases and V by 7 bases; bases with no gene match: 11. From germline, CDR1 is MNHEY and CDR2 SVGAGI. The CDR3 contains 15 residues. The CDR3 nucleotides are TGTGCCAGCATCACCGGGACAGGGATTGGGCAGCCCCAGCATTTT. Translating gives CASITGTGIGQPQHF.

The chain is built from TRBV7-3 and TRBJ1-2, with 9 bases identical to TRBD1. Looked up from germline, CDR1 is SGHTA and CDR2 is FQGTGA. With V trimmed by 5 bases and J by 5 bases, 6 bases remained unmatched. This CDR3 is built from 14 residues. CDR3 region: CASSPGQGKYGYTF. The CDR3 nucleotides are TGTGCCAGCAGCCCTGGACAGGGGAAATATGGCTACACCTTC. Looking up the rest from reference TRBV7-3 and TRBJ1-2 gives the full variable domain: GAGVSQTPSNKVTEKGKYVELRCDPISGHTALYWYRQSLGQGPEFLIYFQGTGAADDSGLPNDRFFAVRPEGSVSTLKIQRTERGDSAVYLCASSPGQGKYGYTFGSGTRLTVV.

The rearrangement links TRBV6-5 to TRBJ2-7, with 10 bases aligning to TRBD1. Germline V CDR1 and CDR2: MNHEY, SVGAGI. The J segment lost 5 bases and the V segment lost 2 bases, leaving 6 bases of the junction unmatched. CDR3 length: 15 amino acids. In DNA form, the CDR3 reads TGTGCCAGCAGTTACGGGGACAGGGGTCCCCACGAGCAGTACTTC. Translated: CASSYGDRGPHEQYF.

The chain couples TRBV5-1 to TRBJ2-1; weak D call: TRBD1 (6 bases). This CDR3 spans 17 amino acids. Germline V CDR1 and CDR2: SGHRS, YFSETQ. V was trimmed by 0 bases and J by 0 bases, leaving 13 bases between them. CDR3 loop: CASSLEEGGSSYNEQFF. In nucleotides, the CDR3 is TGCGCCAGCAGCTTGGAAGAAGGGGGTAGCTCCTACAATGAGCAGTTCTTC.

V is TRBV2 and J is TRBJ1-6; D is undetermined. Trimming shortened V by 6 bases and J by 8 bases, and 11 bases separated the two germline ends. Germline CDR1 reads SNHLY; CDR2 reads FYNNEI. The CDR3 is 13 amino acids. In DNA form, the CDR3 reads TGTGCCAGCAGCCGGAGAACTGATTCACCCCTCCACTTT. As protein: CASSRRTDSPLHF.

This sequence joins TRBV6-5 and TRBJ1-1; D gene ambiguous. The V end was cut by 2 bases, the J end by 1 base, with 11 bases between. The CDR3 spans 15 residues. In germline, CDR1 is MNHEY, CDR2 SVGAGI. CDR3 residues: CASSYPRGGNTEAFF. The CDR3 DNA is TGTGCCAGCAGTTACCCACGTGGAGGGAACACTGAAGCTTTCTTT.

The V call is TRBV5-4, the J call TRBJ1-1; TRBD1 agrees at 7 bases. Trimming at V came to 1 base and at J to 6 bases, leaving 3 bases not matched to a gene. The CDR3 covers 13 residues. Germline CDR1 reads SGHNT; CDR2 reads YYREEE (reference sequence). The CDR3 DNA is TGTGCCAGCAGCTTGCTAGGGGGCGCTGAAGCTTTCTTT. Protein product: CASSLLGGAEAFF.

The rearrangement joins TRBV9 to TRBJ2-1; 11 bases line up with TRBD2. From germline, CDR1 is SGDLS and CDR2 YYNGEE. The CDR3 is made up of 13 amino acids. V shed 1 base, J shed 13 bases, and the junction held 4 bases outside the gene matches. The CDR3 DNA reads TGTGCCAGCAGCGTATCTAGCGGGAGGCAACAGTTCTTC. Translation gives CASSVSSGRQQFF. Based on the CDR3 plus reference TRBV9 and TRBJ2-1, the full variable domain is DSGVTQTPKHLITATGQRVTLRCSPRSGDLSVYWYQQSLDQGLQFLIQYYNGEERAKGNILERFSAQQFPDLHSELNLSSLELGDSALYFCASSVSSGRQQFFGPGTRLTVL.

The chain is built from TRBV7-3 and TRBJ2-7; 7 bases align to TRBD2. The J segment lost 2 bases and the V segment lost 3 bases, leaving 4 bases of the junction unmatched. The CDR3 runs to 14 residues. Looked up from germline, CDR1 is SGHTA and CDR2 is FQGTGA. As DNA, the CDR3 is TGTGCCAGCAGCTTTAAAGCGGGACCCTACGAGCAGTACTTC. It is translated as CASSFKAGPYEQYF.